This TCR beta chain was documented in a study of cytomegalovirus exposure and HLA in healthy donors. Comments on this clone: Its antigen remains unknown.

Study conclusions and caveats: Highest at DRB1 and lowest at HLA-C, TCR association rates differed among HLA loci in a later analysis. In a later analysis, V- and J-gene trimming of beta chains associated with a DCLRE1C missense variant, replicated independently.

The PCR employed 60 Vbeta primers together with 13 Jbeta primers. Sequenced by immunoSEQ multiplex PCR; TCRdb stores in-frame clones only, minus some. The sample holds approximately 110,000 clones, approximately 72% seen once. This receptor was obtained from a woman aged 40 to 49 in good health and CMV-seropositive. Input material: PBMCs.

The CDR3 coding sequence is TGTGCCAGCAGCTACCAAGCGGGGGGGGCGGGTACGCAGTATTTT. It codes for CASSYQAGGAGTQYF. This rearrangement joins TRBV5-6 to TRBJ2-3; TRBD2 matches at 10 bases. The CDR3 length is 15 residues. Germline V gene sequence: CDR1 SGHDT, CDR2 YYEEEE. Trimming cost V 3 bases and J 8 bases; bases outside gene matches: 9.